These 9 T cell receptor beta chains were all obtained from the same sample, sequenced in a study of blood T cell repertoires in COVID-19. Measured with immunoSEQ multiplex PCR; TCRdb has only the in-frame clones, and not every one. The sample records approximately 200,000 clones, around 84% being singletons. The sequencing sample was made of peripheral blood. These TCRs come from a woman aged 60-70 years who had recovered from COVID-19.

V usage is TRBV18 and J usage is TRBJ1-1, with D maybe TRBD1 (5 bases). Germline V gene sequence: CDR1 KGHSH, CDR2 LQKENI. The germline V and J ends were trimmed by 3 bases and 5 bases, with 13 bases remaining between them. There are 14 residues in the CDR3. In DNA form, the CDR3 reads TGTGCCAGCTCACCGCGAGGGGAGGGGACTGAAGCTTTCTTT. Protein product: CASSPRGEGTEAFF.

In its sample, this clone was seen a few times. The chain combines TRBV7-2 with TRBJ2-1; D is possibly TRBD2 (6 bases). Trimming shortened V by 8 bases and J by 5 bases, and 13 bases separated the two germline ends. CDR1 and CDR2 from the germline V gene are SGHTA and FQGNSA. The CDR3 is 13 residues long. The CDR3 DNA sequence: TGTGCCAGCGGATTGACTAGTAACAATGAGCAGTTCTTC. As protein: CASGLTSNNEQFF.

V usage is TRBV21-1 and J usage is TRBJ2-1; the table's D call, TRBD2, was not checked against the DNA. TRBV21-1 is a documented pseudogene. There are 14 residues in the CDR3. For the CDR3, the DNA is TGTGCCAGCAGCACTAAGCGGAGCTACAATGAGCAGTTCTTC. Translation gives CASSTKRSYNEQFF.

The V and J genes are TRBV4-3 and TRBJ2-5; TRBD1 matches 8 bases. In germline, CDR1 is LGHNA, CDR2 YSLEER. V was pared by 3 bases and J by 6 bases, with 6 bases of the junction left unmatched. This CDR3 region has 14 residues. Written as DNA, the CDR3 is TGCGCCAGCAGCCAGGCCGACAGGGGCCAGACCCAGTACTTC. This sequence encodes CASSQADRGQTQYF.

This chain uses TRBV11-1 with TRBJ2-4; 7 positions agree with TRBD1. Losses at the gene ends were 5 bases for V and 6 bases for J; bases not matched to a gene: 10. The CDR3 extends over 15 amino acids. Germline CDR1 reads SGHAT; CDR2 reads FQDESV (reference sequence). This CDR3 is CASSTGQDGGNIQYF. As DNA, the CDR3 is TGTGCCAGCAGCACCGGACAGGATGGGGGAAACATTCAGTACTTC.

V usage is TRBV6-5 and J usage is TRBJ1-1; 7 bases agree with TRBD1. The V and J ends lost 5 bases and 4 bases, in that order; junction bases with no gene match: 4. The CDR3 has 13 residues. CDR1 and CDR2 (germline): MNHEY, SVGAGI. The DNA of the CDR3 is TGTGCCAGCAGTCAGCAGGGGGGCACTGAAGCTTTCTTT. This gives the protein CASSQQGGTEAFF.

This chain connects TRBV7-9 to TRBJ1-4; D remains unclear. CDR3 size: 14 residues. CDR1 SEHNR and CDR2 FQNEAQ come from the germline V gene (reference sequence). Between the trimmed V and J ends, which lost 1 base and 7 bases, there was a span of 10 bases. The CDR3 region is CASSLESISEKLFF. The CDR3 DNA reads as TGTGCCAGCAGCTTAGAATCCATTAGTGAAAAACTGTTTTTT.

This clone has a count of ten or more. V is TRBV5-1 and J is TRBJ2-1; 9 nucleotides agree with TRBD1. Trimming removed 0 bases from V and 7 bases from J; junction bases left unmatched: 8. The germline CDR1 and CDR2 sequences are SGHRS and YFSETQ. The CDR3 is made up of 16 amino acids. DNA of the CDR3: TGCGCCAGCAGCTTGGAGACAGGGGGATGGAATAATGAGCAGTTCTTC. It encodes CASSLETGGWNNEQFF.

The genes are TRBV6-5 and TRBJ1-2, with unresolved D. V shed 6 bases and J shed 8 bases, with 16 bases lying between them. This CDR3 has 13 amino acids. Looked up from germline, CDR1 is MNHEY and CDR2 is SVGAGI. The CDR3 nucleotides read TGTGCCAGCAGCACGACGATTCGTAGCGGCTACACCTTC. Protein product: CASSTTIRSGYTF.